This is a list of T cell receptor beta chains from one sample in a study of PD-1 blockade in classical Hodgkin lymphoma. Measured with immunoSEQ multiplex PCR; TCRdb has only the in-frame clones, and not every one. The sample consists of approximately 45,000 clones, 66% of them appearing once. The source material was peripheral blood mononuclear cells (PBMCs), sampled before the fourth cycle of nivolumab. These receptors were collected from a human donor with classical Hodgkin lymphoma. Both conserved end residues are part of each CDR3. The D gene is left open where the match is weak. Rows give clone size only sometimes, using once, few, many, or a class for an expanded clone.

J,length,V,D,size,DNA,CDR3
TRBJ2-3,15,TRBV28,TRBD2,few,TGTGCCAGCAGTGGAGCGGGAGGGCCCGTAGATACGCAGTATTTT,CASSGAGGPVDTQYF
TRBJ1-1,11,TRBV29-1,NA,NA,TGCAGCGTCTGGGGGGGCACTGAAGCTTTCTTT,CSVWGGTEAFF
TRBJ1-1,13,TRBV29-1,NA,few,TGCAGCGTTGAAGCGGGGGGTAACACTGAAGCTTTCTTT,CSVEAGGNTEAFF
TRBJ2-4,20,TRBV4-1,TRBD1,NA,TGCGCCAGCAGCCGGGAGAGTGGGGACAGGGGTGGGATAGCCAAAAACATTCAGTACTTC,CASSRESGDRGGIAKNIQYF
TRBJ1-6,16,TRBV21-1,NA,NA,TGTGCCAGCAGCGCCCGAGGTAGGCCAATAAATTCACCCCTCCACTTT,CASSARGRPINSPLHF
TRBJ1-1,17,TRBV7-2,TRBD1,once,TGTGCCAGCAGCTTAGATTTCCGGGACAGGGGGCTGGGTGAAGCTTTCTTT,CASSLDFRDRGLGEAFF
TRBJ1-1,13,TRBV5-1,NA,NA,TGCGCCAGCAGCTTGTTATGGAACACTGAAGCTTTCTTT,CASSLLWNTEAFF
TRBJ2-3,15,TRBV5-4,TRBD2,NA,TGTGCCAGCAGCTTGGCCGCTAGCGGGAGGGATACGCAGTATTTT,CASSLAASGRDTQYF
TRBJ2-5,15,TRBV6-5,TRBD1,NA,TGTGCCAGCAGAACGGACAGGGGGCCCAAGAAGACCCAGTACTTC,CASRTDRGPKKTQYF
TRBJ2-7,15,TRBV5-1,NA,few,TGCGCCAGCAGAGTTCCCGGCGGCGGGACCTACGAGCAGTACTTC,CASRVPGGGTYEQYF
TRBJ1-5,14,TRBV5-1,NA,NA,TGCGCCAGTAGCCCGGGGGGGATCAATCAGCCCCAGCATTTT,CASSPGGINQPQHF
TRBJ1-6,15,TRBV6-5,TRBD1,NA,TGTGCCAGCAGTACCTCCGGACAGGGGAATTCACCCCTCCACTTT,CASSTSGQGNSPLHF
TRBJ1-5,15,TRBV27,NA,NA,TGTGCCAGCAGTTCCGGGGCTAATAGCAATCAGCCCCAGCATTTT,CASSSGANSNQPQHF
TRBJ1-5,15,TRBV28,TRBD1,once,TGTGCCAGCAGTTTAGGCCAGGGGGTGGTTCAGCCCCAGCATTTT,CASSLGQGVVQPQHF
TRBJ2-7,12,TRBV28,NA,few,TGTGCCAGCAGTTTGGTGTCCGACGAGCAGTACTTC,CASSLVSDEQYF
TRBJ1-1,13,TRBV6-4,TRBD1,few,TGTGCCAGCACGGGACAGGGGCACACTGAAGCTTTCTTT,CASTGQGHTEAFF
TRBJ2-5,13,TRBV9,NA,NA,TGTGCCAGCAGCGTAGAGGGAGAGGAGACCCAGTACTTC,CASSVEGEETQYF
TRBJ1-2,13,TRBV6-5,NA,NA,TGTGCCAGCAGTTACTCCCCGGAGGGAGGCTACACCTTC,CASSYSPEGGYTF
TRBJ1-3,13,TRBV23-1,NA,NA,TGCGCCAGCAGTCAGTTCTCTGGAAACACCATATATTTT,CASSQFSGNTIYF
TRBJ1-6,15,TRBV9,NA,NA,TGTGCCAGCAGCGTAGCCGGGTCTCATAATTCACCCCTCCACTTT,CASSVAGSHNSPLHF
TRBJ2-7,18,TRBV18,TRBD2,many,TGTGCCAGCTCACCAGCGACTAGCGGGGGGGATCGGAGCTACGAGCAGTACTTC,CASSPATSGGDRSYEQYF
TRBJ2-7,15,TRBV6-5,TRBD1,NA,TGTGCCAGCAGTCCCCTGACAGGGGGCCAGGGCGAGCAGTACTTC,CASSPLTGGQGEQYF
TRBJ1-5,17,TRBV12-5,NA,NA,TGTGCTAGTGGCCGAGTGCGCGACTTCGATAGCAATCAGCCCCAGCATTTT,CASGRVRDFDSNQPQHF
TRBJ2-5,12,TRBV6-5,NA,NA,TGTGCCAGCAGTTCCCTAGGAGAGACCCAGTACTTC,CASSSLGETQYF
TRBJ1-5,16,TRBV19,NA,NA,TGTGCCAGTAGTAGGAACCCAGGGACGTCGGGACAGCCCCAGCATTTT,CASSRNPGTSGQPQHF
TRBJ2-5,15,TRBV6-5,NA,once,TGTGCCAGCAGTTACGTCCGGGACTACCAAGAGACCCAGTACTTC,CASSYVRDYQETQYF
TRBJ2-3,15,TRBV5-1,NA,NA,TGCGCCAGCAGCTTGGCGGGTAGTAGGGGAGATACGCAGTATTTT,CASSLAGSRGDTQYF
TRBJ1-5,16,TRBV30,NA,NA,TGTGCCTGGAGTTTACCCCCCACAGGGCGCAATCAGCCCCAGCATTTT,CAWSLPPTGRNQPQHF
TRBJ2-2,16,TRBV5-1,TRBD2,NA,TGCGCCAGCAGCTTGAAGAGCAGGGAGGGAACCGGGGAGCTGTTTTTT,CASSLKSREGTGELFF
TRBJ2-7,13,TRBV19,TRBD2,NA,TGTGCCAGCGGTGAGCGGGGGCCGGACGAGCAGTACTTC,CASGERGPDEQYF
TRBJ1-1,14,TRBV19,TRBD1,NA,TGTGCCAGTAGTCCGACAGGGAGGTACACTGAAGCTTTCTTT,CASSPTGRYTEAFF
TRBJ1-2,15,TRBV7-2,NA,NA,TGTGCCAGCAGCTTAGAAACGTCAGGGCACTATGGCTACACCTTC,CASSLETSGHYGYTF
TRBJ2-2,15,TRBV6-4,NA,NA,TGTGCCGTCGTTAGGGGCCTTGTGAACACCGGGGAGCTGTTTTTT,CAVVRGLVNTGELFF
TRBJ1-1,15,TRBV18,NA,NA,TGTGCCAGCTCACCTGGACAGCAAATGAACACTGAAGCTTTCTTT,CASSPGQQMNTEAFF
TRBJ2-5,14,TRBV5-1,TRBD1,NA,TGCGCCAGGGGGACAGGAGCCGAGGGTGAGACCCAGTACTTC,CARGTGAEGETQYF